Presented here are 24 T cell receptor beta chains from one specimen sequenced in a study of blood T cell repertoires in COVID-19. Using immunoSEQ multiplex PCR, the repertoire was profiled, and TCRdb retains in-frame clones only, with some absent. In the table there are fewer than 350,000 clones, 75% to 95% of which are singletons. The specimen was peripheral blood. The receptors here all came from a woman aged 25 to 45 with COVID-19, enrolled during active disease.

In DNA form, the CDR3 reads TGTGCCAGCAGTCGACAGGGCATAAGCTCTGGAAACACCATATATTTT. Amino acids: CASSRQGISSGNTIYF. The rearrangement joins TRBV28 to TRBJ1-3; the match to TRBD1 covers 7 bases. Germline V lookup: CDR1 MDHEN, CDR2 SYDVKM. V shed 5 bases, J shed 0 bases, and the junction held 7 bases outside the gene matches. The CDR3 is 16 residues long.

The chain is built from TRBV18 and TRBJ1-2, with D perhaps TRBD1 (6 bases). The V gene lost 0 bases and the J gene lost 3 bases, with 8 bases spanning the gap. This CDR3 spans 14 amino acids. The germline gives CDR1 KGHSH, CDR2 LQKENI. The DNA for the CDR3 is TGTGCCAGCTCACCACCAGGGGGTGACTATGGCTACACCTTC. Protein sequence: CASSPPGGDYGYTF.

The V and J genes are TRBV9 and TRBJ2-2, with TRBD2 matching over 8 bases. In germline, CDR1 is SGDLS, CDR2 YYNGEE. The CDR3 sequence is 16 residues long. Unmatched junction bases numbered 8, after V lost 4 bases and J lost 3 bases. The CDR3 protein is CASSHSGGRDTGELFF. The DNA for the CDR3 is TGTGCCAGCAGCCATTCGGGAGGGAGAGACACCGGGGAGCTGTTTTTT.

This clone has a single count. The genes are TRBV12-3 or TRBV12-4 and TRBJ1-1, with D unresolved. The CDR3 extends over 13 amino acids. The germline V and J ends were trimmed by 2 bases and 5 bases, with 9 bases remaining between them. The CDR3 sequence: CASSLRRETEAFF. The CDR3 DNA is TGTGCCAGCAGTTTACGACGGGAAACTGAAGCTTTCTTT.

This clone was found once. The rearrangement links TRBV27 to TRBJ2-1; TRBD2 aligns across 10 bases. The CDR3 covers 14 residues. Germline loops: CDR1 MNHEY, CDR2 SMNVEV (reference sequence). The trim removed 7 bases at V and 4 bases at J, leaving 4 bases unmatched. The CDR3: CASTRTSGYNEQFF. DNA for the CDR3: TGTGCCAGCACACGGACTAGCGGTTACAATGAGCAGTTCTTC.

The chain couples TRBV28 to TRBJ2-1, with 8 bases aligning to TRBD2. Germline V gene sequence: CDR1 MDHEN, CDR2 SYDVKM. CDR3 length equals 14 residues. V shed 3 bases and J 6 bases; nucleotides not matched to a gene: 4. CDR3 sequence reads: CASSLESGSNEQFF. CDR3 coding DNA: TGTGCCAGCAGTTTGGAGAGCGGGAGCAATGAGCAGTTCTTC. Based on the CDR3 plus reference TRBV28 and TRBJ2-1, the full variable domain is DVKVTQSSRYLVKRTGEKVFLECVQDMDHENMFWYRQDPGLGLRLIYFSYDVKMKEKGDIPEGYSVSREKKERFSLILESASTNQTSMYLCASSLESGSNEQFFGPGTRLTVL.

The chain uses TRBV5-1 and TRBJ2-6, with a tentative D call TRBD1 (5 bases). Germline values: CDR1 SGHRS, CDR2 YFSETQ. This CDR3 is built from 16 residues. Trimming left V 0 bases short and J 1 base short, with 8 bases between. The CDR3 loop reads CASSLAGQSGANVLTF. As DNA, the CDR3 is TGCGCCAGCAGCTTGGCAGGGCAATCTGGGGCCAACGTCCTGACTTTC.

The chain employs TRBV6-1 and TRBJ2-7; 7 bases align to TRBD2. The CDR3 has 13 residues. Germline values: CDR1 MNHNS, CDR2 SASEGT. Trimming removed 3 bases from V and 3 bases from J; junction bases left unmatched: 2. The DNA of the CDR3 is TGTGCCAGCAGTGACCCGGGAGGCTACGAGCAGTACTTC. This encodes CASSDPGGYEQYF.

The V and J genes are TRBV20-1 and TRBJ2-5; no reliable D call. Germline V gene data show CDR1 as DFQATT and CDR2 as SNEGSKA (reference sequence). Trimming stripped 3 bases from V and 5 bases from J, with 22 bases between. CDR3 length: 16 amino acids. CDR3 coding DNA: TGCAGTGCTAGTTACCGAACCGGAGTTTCGCTGGAGACCCAGTACTTC. It yields the protein CSASYRTGVSLETQYF.

V and J are TRBV11-3 and TRBJ2-5, with D possibly matching TRBD1 (5 bases). This CDR3 has 15 amino acids. V dropped 5 bases and J dropped 5 bases, with 18 bases sitting between them. Germline V CDR1 and CDR2: SGHNT, YENEEA. In DNA, the CDR3 is TGTGCCAGCAGCGCCCTTGGGGTACCAGGGGAGACCCAGTACTTC. It encodes CASSALGVPGETQYF.

This clone has only a few counts. The V call is TRBV5-6, the J call TRBJ2-7; D gene uncertain. Germline V lookup: CDR1 SGHDT, CDR2 YYEEEE. This CDR3 has 13 amino acids. V was shortened by 0 bases and J by 6 bases, with 10 bases between the two germline ends. This CDR3 reads CASSLGRTPEQYF. CDR3 bases: TGTGCCAGCAGCTTGGGTAGAACCCCCGAGCAGTACTTC.

This chain uses TRBV18 with TRBJ1-6, with 8 bases fitting TRBD1. Germline CDR1 KGHSH, CDR2 LQKENI. V lost 2 bases and J lost 7; bases outside the gene matches: 4. There are 15 residues in the CDR3. This chain's CDR3 is CASSPDRGRNSPLHF. CDR3 coding DNA: TGTGCCAGCTCACCAGACAGGGGAAGGAATTCACCCCTCCACTTT.

This sequence joins TRBV7-3 and TRBJ2-5; a weak D match, TRBD2 (6 bases). V dropped 1 base and J dropped 4 bases, with 16 bases sitting between them. The CDR3 consists of 16 residues. The germline gives CDR1 SGHTA, CDR2 FQGTGA. CDR3 sequence reads: CASSLNSGREGETQYF. The CDR3 DNA sequence: TGTGCCAGCAGCTTAAATAGTGGGCGGGAAGGAGAGACCCAGTACTTC.

This clone has a single count. The chain has TRBV5-4 and TRBJ2-3; maybe TRBD2 (6 bases). The germline V gene has CDR1 SGHNT and CDR2 YYREEE (reference sequence). The CDR3 is 16 amino acids. The ends were cut back, 0 bases at V and 3 bases at J, with 14 bases in the middle. CDR3 residues: CASSLDPTRRTDTQYF. The CDR3 bases are TGTGCCAGCAGCTTGGACCCGACTAGGCGAACAGATACGCAGTATTTT.

This chain uses TRBV14 with TRBJ1-2; D is unclear. Germline V gene lookup returns CDR1 SGHDN and CDR2 FVKESK. The CDR3 has 13 amino acids. The germline V and J ends were trimmed by 0 bases and 8 bases, with 10 bases remaining between them. The CDR3 here is CASSQDSSGGYTF. CDR3 in DNA: TGTGCCAGCAGCCAAGACTCTAGTGGGGGCTACACCTTC.

The count of this clone is one. This chain links TRBV4-1 with TRBJ1-3, with D uncertain. The V end lost 4 bases, the J end lost 3 bases, and 7 bases lay between the germline ends. Per the germline V gene, CDR1 is MGHRA and CDR2 is YSYEKL. The CDR3 is 13 residues long. The CDR3: CASSPSVGNTIYF. CDR3 in DNA: TGCGCCAGCAGCCCCTCAGTTGGAAACACCATATATTTT.

For this clone: This same CDR3 is encoded by further DNA sequences in the sample. This chain uses TRBV5-1 with TRBJ1-4; 11 bases line up with TRBD1. There are 14 residues in the CDR3. Per germline, CDR1 SGHRS and CDR2 YFSETQ. J gave up 7 bases and V 4 bases, and 3 bases lay outside the gene matches. The CDR3 loop reads CASSTGTGGEKLFF. In DNA form, the CDR3 reads TGCGCCAGCAGCACCGGGACAGGGGGTGAAAAACTGTTTTTT.

The chain recombines TRBV6-1 with TRBJ2-2, with D perhaps TRBD1 (6 bases). V shed 4 bases and J shed 2 bases, with 14 bases lying between them. The CDR3 extends over 16 amino acids. Germline values: CDR1 MNHNS, CDR2 SASEGT. The CDR3 loop is CASSVLQGPNTGELFF. CDR3 coding DNA: TGTGCCAGCAGTGTCCTACAGGGACCCAACACCGGGGAGCTGTTTTTT.

This clone was detected once. The chain joins TRBV6-5 to TRBJ2-3; D is possibly TRBD1 (6 bases). Trimming removed 1 base from V and 6 bases from J, with 8 bases in between. Germline V lookup: CDR1 MNHEY, CDR2 SVGAGI. The CDR3 totals 13 residues. CDR3 loop: CASSYFRGDTQYF. The DNA of the CDR3 is TGTGCCAGCAGTTACTTCAGGGGCGATACGCAGTATTTT.

The chain joins TRBV7-2 to TRBJ2-3; TRBD2 might be the D (5 bases). Germline values: CDR1 SGHTA, CDR2 FQGNSA. There are 15 residues in the CDR3. V gave up 4 bases and J gave up 0 bases, with 11 bases separating them. The CDR3 coding sequence is TGTGCCAGCAGCTCTAGCCCGGTTAGCACAGATACGCAGTATTTT. Protein sequence: CASSSSPVSTDTQYF.

This rearrangement joins TRBV7-2 to TRBJ2-1, with a possible D match to TRBD2 (6 bases). This CDR3 is built from 13 residues. Looked up from germline, CDR1 is SGHTA and CDR2 is FQGNSA. Trimming took 5 bases from V and 8 from J, leaving 13 bases between them. The CDR3 sequence is CASSSQTSHEQFF. In DNA form, the CDR3 reads TGTGCCAGCAGCAGCCAGACTAGTCATGAGCAGTTCTTC.

The chain carries TRBV6-4 and TRBJ2-6; 7 bases are shared with TRBD2. Germline V lookup: CDR1 MRHNA, CDR2 SNTAGT. The CDR3 length is 17 residues. V lost 4 bases and J lost 0; bases outside the gene matches: 6. In DNA, the CDR3 is TGTGCCAGCAGTGTGGGAGGGGAACTCTCTGGGGCCAACGTCCTGACTTTC. The encoded protein is CASSVGGELSGANVLTF.

The chain combines TRBV19 with TRBJ2-7; D is unclear. V lost 8 bases to trimming and J lost 3 bases, with 5 bases between them. The CDR3 extends over 10 amino acids. Germline V gene lookup returns CDR1 LNHDA and CDR2 SQIVND (reference sequence). CDR3 in amino acids: CASAYYEQYF. The CDR3 nucleotides read TGTGCCAGTGCGTACTACGAGCAGTACTTC. Supplemented by reference TRBV19 and TRBJ2-7, the full variable domain reads DGGITQSPKYLFRKEGQNVTLSCEQNLNHDAMYWYRQDPGQGLRLIYYSQIVNDFQKGDIAEGYSVSREKKESFPLTVTSAQKNPTAFYLCASAYYEQYFGPGTRLTVT.

V and J are TRBV10-2 and TRBJ2-3; the D is unclear. This CDR3 comprises 12 residues. With 3 bases removed from V and 10 bases from J, the gap between germline ends came to 11 bases. Germline CDR1 is WSHSY and CDR2 is SAAADI. CDR3 DNA: TGCGCCAGCAGTGACAATCCCCGGGCGCAGTATTTT. Translation gives CASSDNPRAQYF.